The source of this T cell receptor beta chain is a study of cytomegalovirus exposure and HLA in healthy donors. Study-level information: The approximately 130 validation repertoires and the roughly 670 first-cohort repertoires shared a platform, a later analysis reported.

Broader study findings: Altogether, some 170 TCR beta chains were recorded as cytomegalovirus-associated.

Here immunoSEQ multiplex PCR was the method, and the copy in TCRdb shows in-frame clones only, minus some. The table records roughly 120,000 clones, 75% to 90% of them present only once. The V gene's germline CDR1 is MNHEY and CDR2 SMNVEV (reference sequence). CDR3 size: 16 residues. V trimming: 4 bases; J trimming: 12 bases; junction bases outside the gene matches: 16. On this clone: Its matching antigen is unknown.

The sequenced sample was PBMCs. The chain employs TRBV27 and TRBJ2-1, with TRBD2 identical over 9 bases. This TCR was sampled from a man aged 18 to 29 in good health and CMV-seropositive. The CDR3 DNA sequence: TGTGCCAGCAGTTCTTTTATAGCGGGGGTGGAGTTGGGGCAGTTCTTC. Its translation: CASSSFIAGVELGQFF.